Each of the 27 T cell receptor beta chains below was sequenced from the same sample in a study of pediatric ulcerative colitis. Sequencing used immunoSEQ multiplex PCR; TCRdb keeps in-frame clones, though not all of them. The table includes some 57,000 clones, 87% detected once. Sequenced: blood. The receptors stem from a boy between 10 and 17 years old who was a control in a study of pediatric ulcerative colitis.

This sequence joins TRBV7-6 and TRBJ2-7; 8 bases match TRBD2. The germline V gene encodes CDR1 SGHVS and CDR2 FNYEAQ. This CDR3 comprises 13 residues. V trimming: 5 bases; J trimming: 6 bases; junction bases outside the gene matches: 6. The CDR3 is CASSGGAGGEQYF. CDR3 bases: TGTGCCAGCAGCGGAGGCGCGGGGGGCGAGCAGTACTTC.

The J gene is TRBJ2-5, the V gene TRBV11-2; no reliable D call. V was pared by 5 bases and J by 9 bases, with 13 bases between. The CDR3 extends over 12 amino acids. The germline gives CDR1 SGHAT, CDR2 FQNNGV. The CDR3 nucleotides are TGTGCCAGCAGCCAGAGTGTTGGGGCCCAGTACTTC. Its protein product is CASSQSVGAQYF.

The CDR3: CATSRGGTSNEQFF. CDR3 bases: TGTGCCACCAGCAGAGGCGGGACGTCCAATGAGCAGTTCTTC. The genes are TRBV15 and TRBJ2-1, with D perhaps TRBD2 (6 bases). The CDR3 extends over 14 amino acids. V was clipped by 1 base and J by 6 bases, with 10 bases between them. The germline CDR1 and CDR2 sequences are LNHNV and YYDKDF (reference sequence). Full variable domain (rest looked up from reference TRBV15 and TRBJ2-1): DAMVIQNPRYQVTQFGKPVTLSCSQTLNHNVMYWYQQKSSQAPKLLFHYYDKDFNNEADTPDNFQSRRPNTSFCFLDIRSPGLGDTAMYLCATSRGGTSNEQFFGPGTRLTVL.

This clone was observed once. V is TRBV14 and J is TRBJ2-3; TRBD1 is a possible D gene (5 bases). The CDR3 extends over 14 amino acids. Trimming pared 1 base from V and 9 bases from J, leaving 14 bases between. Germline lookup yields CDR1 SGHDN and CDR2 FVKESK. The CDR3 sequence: CASSQVSVQGTQYF. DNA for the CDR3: TGTGCCAGCAGCCAAGTGAGTGTCCAGGGAACGCAGTATTTT.

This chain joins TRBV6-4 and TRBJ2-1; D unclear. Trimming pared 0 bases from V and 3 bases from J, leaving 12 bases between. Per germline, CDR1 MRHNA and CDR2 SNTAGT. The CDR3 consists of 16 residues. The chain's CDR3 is CASSDSKLGDYNEQFF. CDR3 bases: TGTGCCAGCAGTGACTCGAAATTAGGTGACTACAATGAGCAGTTCTTC.

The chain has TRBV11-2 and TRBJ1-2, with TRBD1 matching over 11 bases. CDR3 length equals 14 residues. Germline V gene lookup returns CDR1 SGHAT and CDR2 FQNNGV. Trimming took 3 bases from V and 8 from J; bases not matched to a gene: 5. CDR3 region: CASSLSGTGGGYTF. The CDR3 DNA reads TGTGCCAGCAGCTTGAGTGGGACAGGGGGGGGCTACACCTTC.

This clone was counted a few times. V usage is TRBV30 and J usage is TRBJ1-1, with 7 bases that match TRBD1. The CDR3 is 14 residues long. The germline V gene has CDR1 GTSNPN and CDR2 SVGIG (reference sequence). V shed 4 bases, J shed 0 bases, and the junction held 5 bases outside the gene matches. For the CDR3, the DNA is TGTGCCTGGACCATTGGACAGGTGAACACTGAAGCTTTCTTT. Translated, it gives CAWTIGQVNTEAFF. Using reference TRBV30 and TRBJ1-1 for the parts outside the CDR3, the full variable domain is SQTIHQWPATLVQPVGSPLSLECTVEGTSNPNLYWYRQAAGRGLQLLFYSVGIGQISSEVPQNLSASRPQDRQFILSSKKLLLSDSGFYLCAWTIGQVNTEAFFGQGTRLTVV.

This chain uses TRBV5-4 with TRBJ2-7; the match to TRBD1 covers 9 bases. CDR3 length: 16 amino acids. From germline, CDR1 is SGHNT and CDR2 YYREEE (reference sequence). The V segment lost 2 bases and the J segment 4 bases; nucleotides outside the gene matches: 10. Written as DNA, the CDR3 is TGTGCCAGCAGCTTAAATACCGGGACAGGGATGTACGAGCAGTACTTC. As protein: CASSLNTGTGMYEQYF.

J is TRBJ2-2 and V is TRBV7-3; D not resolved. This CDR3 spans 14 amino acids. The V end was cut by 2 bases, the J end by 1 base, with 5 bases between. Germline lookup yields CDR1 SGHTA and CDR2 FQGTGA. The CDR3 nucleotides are TGTGCCAGCAGCTTATCTGTGAACACCGGGGAGCTGTTTTTT. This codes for CASSLSVNTGELFF.

The chain's CDR3 is CASSSWPAYSNQPQHF. The CDR3 nucleotides read TGCGCCAGCTCGTCCTGGCCGGCCTATAGCAATCAGCCCCAGCATTTT. The chain couples TRBV4-1 to TRBJ1-5; D uncertain. Germline CDR1 reads MGHRA; CDR2 reads YSYEKL. V dropped 8 bases and J dropped 0 bases, with 17 bases sitting between them. The CDR3 length is 16 residues.

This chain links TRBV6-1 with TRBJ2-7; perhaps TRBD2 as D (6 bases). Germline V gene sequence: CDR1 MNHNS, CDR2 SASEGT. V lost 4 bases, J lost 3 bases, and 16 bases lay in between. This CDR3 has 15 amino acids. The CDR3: CASSGVGLSNYEQYF. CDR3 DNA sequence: TGTGCCAGCAGTGGGGTGGGACTTTCGAACTACGAGCAGTACTTC.

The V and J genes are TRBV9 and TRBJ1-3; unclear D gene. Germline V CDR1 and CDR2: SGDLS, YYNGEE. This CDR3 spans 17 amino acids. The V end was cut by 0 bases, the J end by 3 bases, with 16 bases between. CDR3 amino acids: CASSVAGSLGFGNTIYF. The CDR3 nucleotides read TGTGCCAGCAGCGTAGCCGGCAGTTTAGGTTTTGGAAACACCATATATTTT.

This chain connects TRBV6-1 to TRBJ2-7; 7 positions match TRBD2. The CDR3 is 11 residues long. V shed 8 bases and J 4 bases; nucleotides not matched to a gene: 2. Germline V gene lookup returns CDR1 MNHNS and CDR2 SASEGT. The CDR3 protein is CASGGVYEQYF. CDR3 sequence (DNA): TGTGCCAGCGGGGGGGTATACGAGCAGTACTTC.

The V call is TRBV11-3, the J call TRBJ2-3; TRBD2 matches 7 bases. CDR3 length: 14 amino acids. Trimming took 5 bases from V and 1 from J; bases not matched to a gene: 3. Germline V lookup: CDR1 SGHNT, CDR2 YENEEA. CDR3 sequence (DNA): TGTGCCAGCAGCGCTAGCGGCGGCACAGATACGCAGTATTTT. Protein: CASSASGGTDTQYF. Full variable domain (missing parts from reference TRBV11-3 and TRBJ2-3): EAGVVQSPRYKIIEKKQPVAFWCNPISGHNTLYWYLQNLGQGPELLIRYENEEAVDDSQLPKDRFSAERLKGVDSTLKIQPAELGDSAVYLCASSASGGTDTQYFGPGTRLTVL.

CDR3 sequence reads: CASRRQFATNEKLFF. The CDR3 DNA sequence: TGTGCCAGCAGGAGACAATTTGCAACTAATGAAAAACTGTTTTTT. V is TRBV6-5 and J is TRBJ1-4; D is ambiguous. V was clipped by 6 bases and J by 0 bases, with 11 bases between them. The CDR3 consists of 15 residues. Germline V gene data show CDR1 as MNHEY and CDR2 as SVGAGI.

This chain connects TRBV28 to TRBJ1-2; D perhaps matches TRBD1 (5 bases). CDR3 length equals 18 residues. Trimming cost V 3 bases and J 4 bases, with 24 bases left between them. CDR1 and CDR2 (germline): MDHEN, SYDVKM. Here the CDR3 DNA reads TGTGCCAGCAGTTTCCGTCGTAAGGTCGGGACCCACGGCTATGGCTACACCTTC. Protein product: CASSFRRKVGTHGYGYTF.

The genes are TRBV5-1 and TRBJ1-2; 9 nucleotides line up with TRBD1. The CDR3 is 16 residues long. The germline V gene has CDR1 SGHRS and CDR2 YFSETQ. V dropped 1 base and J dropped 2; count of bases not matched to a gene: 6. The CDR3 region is CASSLSRDRANYGYTF. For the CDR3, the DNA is TGCGCCAGCAGCTTGTCCCGGGACAGGGCAAACTATGGCTACACCTTC.

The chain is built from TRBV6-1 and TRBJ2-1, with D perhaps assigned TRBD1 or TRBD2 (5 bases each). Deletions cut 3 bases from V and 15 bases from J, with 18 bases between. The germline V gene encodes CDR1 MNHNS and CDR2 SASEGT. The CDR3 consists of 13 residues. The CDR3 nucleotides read TGTGCCAGCAGTGATAGGGACCTCCCGAGTCTGTTCTTC. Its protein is CASSDRDLPSLFF.

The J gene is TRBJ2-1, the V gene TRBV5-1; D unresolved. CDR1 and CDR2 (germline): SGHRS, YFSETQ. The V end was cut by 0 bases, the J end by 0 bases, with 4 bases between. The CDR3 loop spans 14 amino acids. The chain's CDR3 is CASSLDTSYNEQFF. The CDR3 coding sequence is TGCGCCAGCAGCTTGGACACCTCCTACAATGAGCAGTTCTTC. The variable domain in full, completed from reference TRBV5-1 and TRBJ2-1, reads KAGVTQTPRYLIKTRGQQVTLSCSPISGHRSVSWYQQTPGQGLQFLFEYFSETQRNKGNFPGRFSGRQFSNSRSEMNVSTLELGDSALYLCASSLDTSYNEQFFGPGTRLTVL.

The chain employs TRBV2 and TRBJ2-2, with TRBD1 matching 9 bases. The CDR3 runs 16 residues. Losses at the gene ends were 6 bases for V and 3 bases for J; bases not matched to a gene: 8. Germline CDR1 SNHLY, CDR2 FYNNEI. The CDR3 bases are TGTGCCAGCAGGCCCCGGGACAGGGCATACACCGGGGAGCTGTTTTTT. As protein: CASRPRDRAYTGELFF.

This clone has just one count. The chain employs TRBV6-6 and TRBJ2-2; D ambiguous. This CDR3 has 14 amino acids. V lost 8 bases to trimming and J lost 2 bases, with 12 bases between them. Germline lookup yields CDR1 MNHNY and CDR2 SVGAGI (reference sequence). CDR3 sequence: CASDTGPNTGELFF. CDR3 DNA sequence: TGTGCCAGCGATACCGGACCCAACACCGGGGAGCTGTTTTTT.

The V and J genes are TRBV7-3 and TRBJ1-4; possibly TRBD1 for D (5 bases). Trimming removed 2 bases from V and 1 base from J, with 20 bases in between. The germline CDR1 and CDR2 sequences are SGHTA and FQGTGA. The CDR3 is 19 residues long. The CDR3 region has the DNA TGTGCCAGCAGCTTACCTCGTGGGAGGGACCCGTTAACTAATGAAAAACTGTTTTTT. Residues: CASSLPRGRDPLTNEKLFF.

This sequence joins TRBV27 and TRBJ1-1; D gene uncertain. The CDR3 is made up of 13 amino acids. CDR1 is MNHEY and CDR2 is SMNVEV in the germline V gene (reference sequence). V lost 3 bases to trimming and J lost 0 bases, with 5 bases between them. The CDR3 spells CASSLVMNTEAFF. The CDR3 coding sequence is TGTGCCAGCAGTTTGGTCATGAACACTGAAGCTTTCTTT.

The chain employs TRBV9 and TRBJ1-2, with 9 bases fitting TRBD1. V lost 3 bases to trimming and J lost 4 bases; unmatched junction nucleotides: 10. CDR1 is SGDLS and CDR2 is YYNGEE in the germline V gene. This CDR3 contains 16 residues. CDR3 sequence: CASSDSGTGKTYGYTF. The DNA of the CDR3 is TGTGCCAGCAGCGATTCCGGGACAGGGAAGACCTATGGCTACACCTTC.

Here the CDR3 reads CASSFGATRELFF. CDR3 bases: TGTGCCAGCAGTTTCGGGGCAACACGGGAGCTGTTTTTT. This chain uses TRBV28 with TRBJ2-2; perhaps D is TRBD1 or TRBD2 (5 bases each). Per germline, CDR1 MDHEN and CDR2 SYDVKM. CDR3 size: 13 residues. Trimming took off 3 bases at V and 9 bases at J, with 11 bases between the two ends.

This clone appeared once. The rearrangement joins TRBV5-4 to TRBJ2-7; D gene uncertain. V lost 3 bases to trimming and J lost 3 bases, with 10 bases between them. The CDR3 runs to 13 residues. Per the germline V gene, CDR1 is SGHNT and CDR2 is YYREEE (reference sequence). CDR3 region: CASSSGPNYEQYF. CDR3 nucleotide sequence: TGTGCCAGCAGCTCCGGGCCTAACTACGAGCAGTACTTC. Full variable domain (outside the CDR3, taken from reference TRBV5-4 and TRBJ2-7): ETGVTQSPTHLIKTRGQQVTLRCSSQSGHNTVSWYQQALGQGPQFIFQYYREEENGRGNFPPRFSGLQFPNYSSELNVNALELDDSALYLCASSSGPNYEQYFGPGTRLTVT.

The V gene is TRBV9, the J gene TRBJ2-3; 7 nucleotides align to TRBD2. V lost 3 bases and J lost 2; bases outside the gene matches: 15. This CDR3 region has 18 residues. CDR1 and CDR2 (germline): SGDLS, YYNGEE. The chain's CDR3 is CASSGRPAQRDYTDTQYF. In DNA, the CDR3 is TGTGCCAGCAGCGGACGCCCCGCCCAGCGGGATTACACAGATACGCAGTATTTT.